Listed here is a single TCR beta chain. Its cognate antigen is unknown. Some clones are missing from TCRdb's copy, which holds only in-frame ones; the method was immunoSEQ multiplex PCR. The data contain 130,000 to 150,000 clones, about 90% of them singletons. The donors were part of the roughly 120-subject validation cohort, which stood apart from the 666-subject first cohort. The junction had 2 bases not matched to a gene; V was cut back by 2 bases and J by 1 base. Germline CDR1 is SGHRS and CDR2 is YFSETQ. The CDR3 loop spans 14 amino acids. This entry comes from a study of cytomegalovirus exposure and HLA in healthy donors. Study-level findings and limits: Confirmation in vitro established that a few CMV-associated chains were specific for CMV antigens.

This receptor was obtained from a man younger than 35 in good health and CMV-seronegative. The sample taken for sequencing was PBMCs. The J gene is TRBJ1-1, the V gene TRBV5-1, with 7 positions matching TRBD1. The CDR3 DNA sequence: TGCGCCAGCAGCTTCGGGACAGCGAACACTGAAGCTTTCTTT. Protein sequence: CASSFGTANTEAFF.